The 27 T cell receptor beta chains reported below all come from one sample, sequenced in a study of T cell repertoires in cytomegalovirus infection (dated by TCRdb to the late 2010s). Data came from an Illumina HiSeq 1500. TCRdb trimmed public reads at Q25 via fastp, called clones via MiXCR and kept in-frame beta chains. Under each unique CDR3 protein, matching rows form one entry showing the most common genes and DNA. The sample profile shows 290,000 or so distinct CDR3 sequences; 9.6% of them were found once. Approximately 2.4% of the sample is in the top ten clones. Sample: PBMCs. The receptors here all came from a human donor in good health (CMV status not recorded). Some clones in this sample may be carry-over from other donors' samples.

This clonotype was detected ten times or more. V usage is TRBV20-1 and J usage is TRBJ2-3, with 8 nucleotides matching TRBD2. Germline CDR1 and CDR2: DFQATT and SNEGSKA (reference sequence). The CDR3 has 15 residues. The V gene end was trimmed by 6 bases and the J gene end by 1 base; junction bases not matched to a gene: 9. The CDR3 protein is CSAPNVGGGTDTQYF. CDR3 nucleotides: TGCAGTGCCCCAAACGTCGGGGGGGGCACAGATACGCAGTATTTT.

This clonotype was seen at least ten times. J is TRBJ1-1 and V is TRBV28; D gene uncertain. The CDR3 covers 14 residues. The ends were cut back, 3 bases at V and 1 base at J, with 9 bases in the middle. Germline V lookup: CDR1 MDHEN, CDR2 SYDVKM. CDR3 amino acids: CASSFGVSNTEAFF. As DNA, the CDR3 is TGTGCCAGCAGTTTCGGGGTCTCGAACACTGAAGCTTTCTTT.

The sample holds many counts of this clonotype. The chain combines TRBV6-5 with TRBJ1-1; unclear D gene. V was cut by 7 bases and J by 8 bases, with 11 bases left in between. Germline V lookup: CDR1 MNHEY, CDR2 SVGAGI. This CDR3 has 11 residues. CDR3 coding DNA: TGTGCCAGCACGAAAGGGATGGAAGCTTTCTTT. Its translation is CASTKGMEAFF.

This clonotype was seen repeatedly, ten times or more. This chain joins TRBV10-3 and TRBJ2-1, with 10 nucleotides matching TRBD1. This CDR3 is built from 18 residues. Germline V gene sequence: CDR1 ENHRY, CDR2 SYGVKD. V shed 4 bases, J shed 0 bases, and the junction held 9 bases outside the gene matches. The chain's CDR3 is CAISGQGAVGGSYNEQFF. The DNA of the CDR3 is TGTGCCATCAGTGGACAGGGGGCAGTGGGGGGCTCCTACAATGAGCAGTTCTTC.

This clonotype has at least ten counts. This chain connects TRBV2 to TRBJ1-1, with 7 bases fitting TRBD1. Germline values: CDR1 SNHLY, CDR2 FYNNEI. Trimming took 5 bases from V and 1 from J; bases not matched to a gene: 4. This CDR3 is built from 14 residues. The CDR3, as DNA: TGTGCCAGCAGTCAGCAGGGGGGGAACACTGAAGCTTTCTTT. This sequence encodes CASSQQGGNTEAFF.

This clonotype occurred a few times. The chain uses TRBV5-5 and TRBJ2-3; 7 bases match TRBD1. CDR1 is SGHKS, CDR2 YYEKEE, per germline (reference sequence). V dropped 4 bases and J dropped 0; count of bases not matched to a gene: 5. CDR3 length: 15 amino acids. This chain's CDR3 is CASSTDRPSTDTQYF. DNA for the CDR3: TGTGCCAGCAGCACGGACAGGCCGAGCACAGATACGCAGTATTTT.

The rearrangement links TRBV28 to TRBJ2-7; 7 bases agree with TRBD2. The CDR3 has 15 amino acids. Germline CDR1 is MDHEN and CDR2 is SYDVKM. The J segment lost 2 bases and the V segment lost 3 bases, leaving 7 bases of the junction unmatched. CDR3 coding DNA: TGTGCCAGCAGTTTCGGGGGGACGGTGGCCTACGAGCAGTACGTC. Amino acids: CASSFGGTVAYEQYV.

This clonotype came up many times. The rearrangement joins TRBV6-5 to TRBJ1-6; no reliable D call. Germline V gives CDR1 MNHEY, CDR2 SVGAGI. V was clipped by 2 bases and J by 8 bases, with 7 bases between them. The CDR3 has 13 amino acids. CDR3 nucleotide sequence: TGTGCCAGCAGTTACGCCCCGGATTCACCCCTCCACTTT. As protein: CASSYAPDSPLHF.

V gene TRBV6-4 combines with J gene TRBJ1-5; possible D gene TRBD1, 6 bases. The CDR3 runs 13 residues. V was trimmed by 4 bases and J by 10 bases, leaving 14 bases between them. From germline, CDR1 is MRHNA and CDR2 SNTAGT. CDR3 sequence: CASSARGHYPQHF. The CDR3 coding sequence is TGTGCCAGCAGTGCGAGGGGACATTATCCCCAGCATTTT.

This clonotype was picked up a small number of times. V and J are TRBV3-1 and TRBJ2-3; 10 nucleotides agree with TRBD2. This CDR3 has 15 amino acids. The germline V gene encodes CDR1 LGHDT and CDR2 YNNKEL (reference sequence). J was trimmed by 6 bases and V by 4 bases; bases with no gene match: 7. CDR3 protein: CASSRLAGARDTQYF. The CDR3 DNA is TGTGCCAGCAGCCGTCTAGCGGGGGCCAGGGATACGCAGTATTTT.

This clonotype came up a few times. This chain connects TRBV12-3 or TRBV12-4 to TRBJ2-3; unclear D gene. The CDR3 contains 12 residues. V was cut by 6 bases and J by 7 bases, with 11 bases left in between. CDR3 DNA: TGTGCCAGCAGCGAAGATCGGAATACGCAGTATTTT. The encoded protein is CASSEDRNTQYF.

This clonotype was found many times. The chain has TRBV11-3 and TRBJ2-4; TRBD1 or TRBD2 may be the D gene (5 bases each). The CDR3 is 13 residues long. V was clipped by 5 bases and J by 6 bases, with 11 bases between them. Germline V gene lookup returns CDR1 SGHNT and CDR2 YENEEA. CDR3 protein: CASSLTGLNIQYF. The CDR3 DNA reads as TGTGCCAGCAGCCTGACGGGGCTAAACATTCAGTACTTC.

The table lists this clonotype with many counts. The rearrangement joins TRBV27 to TRBJ2-1; possible D gene TRBD2, 6 bases. Per germline, CDR1 MNHEY and CDR2 SMNVEV (reference sequence). Trimming removed 3 bases from V and 6 bases from J, with 9 bases in between. The CDR3 is 13 amino acids. The CDR3 loop reads CASSFGGTNEQFF. CDR3 DNA sequence: TGTGCCAGCAGTTTTGGGGGGACCAATGAGCAGTTCTTC.

This clonotype was counted many times. The chain carries TRBV18 and TRBJ2-5, with a tentative D call TRBD1 (6 bases). This CDR3 contains 14 residues. Per germline, CDR1 KGHSH and CDR2 LQKENI. Trimming stripped 3 bases from V and 10 bases from J, with 18 bases between. CDR3 sequence reads: CASSPFRGHRDQYF. CDR3 bases: TGTGCCAGCTCACCTTTTAGGGGACATAGAGACCAGTACTTC.

This clonotype was counted ten times or more. The chain recombines TRBV7-2 with TRBJ2-5; perhaps TRBD2 as D (6 bases). Germline V gives CDR1 SGHTA, CDR2 FQGNSA. This CDR3 region has 16 residues. V dropped 5 bases and J dropped 4 bases, with 20 bases sitting between them. The CDR3 bases are TGTGCCAGCAGCGCGCTAGGGACTCCTACTCGAGAGACCCAGTACTTC. Protein product: CASSALGTPTRETQYF.

The V gene is TRBV29-1, the J gene TRBJ1-2; possibly TRBD1 for D (5 bases). The germline CDR1 and CDR2 sequences are SQVTM and ANQGSEA. Trimming removed 5 bases at V and 5 bases at J, with 12 bases between. The CDR3 runs to 12 residues. The DNA of the CDR3 is TGCAGCGTTTTATCGGGGGATTATGGCTACACCTTC. Protein product: CSVLSGDYGYTF. Looking up the rest from reference TRBV29-1 and TRBJ1-2 gives the full variable domain: SAVISQKPSRDICQRGTSLTIQCQVDSQVTMMFWYRQQPGQSLTLIATANQGSEATYESGFVIDKFPISRPNLTFSTLTVSNMSPEDSSIYLCSVLSGDYGYTFGSGTRLTVV.

The table lists this clonotype with many counts. The V call is TRBV7-8, the J call TRBJ1-3; D gene unclear. The CDR3 contains 15 residues. CDR1 and CDR2 from the germline V gene are SGHVS and FQNEAQ. The V and J ends lost 0 bases and 8 bases respectively, with 14 bases between them. Here the CDR3 reads CASSLAGPRVDTIYF. As DNA, the CDR3 is TGTGCCAGCAGCTTAGCAGGGCCCCGGGTCGACACCATATATTTT.

This clonotype showed up many times. The chain links TRBV7-2 to TRBJ2-5; the match to TRBD2 covers 11 bases. The V gene's germline CDR1 is SGHTA and CDR2 FQGNSA. The V and J ends lost 5 bases and 5 bases, in that order; junction bases with no gene match: 10. The CDR3 sequence is 16 residues long. Written as DNA, the CDR3 is TGTGCCAGCAGCATCATTAGCGGGGGGGCGGGTGAGACCCAGTACTTC. It specifies CASSIISGGAGETQYF.

This clonotype was recorded a few times. The chain has TRBV5-6 and TRBJ2-1; D perhaps matches TRBD1 (6 bases). The length of the CDR3 is 16 residues. Trimming took 0 bases from V and 2 from J, leaving 12 bases between them. Germline lookup yields CDR1 SGHDT and CDR2 YYEEEE. The CDR3 DNA follows: TGTGCCAGCAGCTTGGCGGGCAGGGGACCCTACAATGAGCAGTTCTTC. Its translation is CASSLAGRGPYNEQFF.

DNA of the CDR3: TGCAGTGCTGGGGACAACACCTACGAGCAGTACGTC. Translated, it gives CSAGDNTYEQYV. The V call is TRBV20-1, the J call TRBJ2-7; TRBD1 is a possible D gene (6 bases). V lost 5 bases and J lost 2, with 10 bases in between. In germline, CDR1 is DFQATT, CDR2 SNEGSKA (reference sequence). The CDR3 is made up of 12 amino acids.

This clonotype was seen at least ten times. The chain is built from TRBV19 and TRBJ2-1; weak D call: TRBD1 (5 bases). Germline V lookup: CDR1 LNHDA, CDR2 SQIVND (reference sequence). Trimming shortened V by 3 bases and J by 7 bases, and 13 bases separated the two germline ends. CDR3 size: 14 residues. CDR3 DNA sequence: TGTGCCAGTAGTATCCCAGGGTTTTGGAATGAGCAGTTCTTC. This encodes CASSIPGFWNEQFF.

In its sample, this clonotype was seen many times. The V call is TRBV7-6, the J call TRBJ2-2; 7 bases are shared with TRBD1. Germline V gene data show CDR1 as SGHVS and CDR2 as FNYEAQ. The CDR3 is 16 amino acids. The V and J ends lost 0 bases and 0 bases, in that order; junction bases with no gene match: 1. For the CDR3, the DNA is TGTGCCAGCAGCTTAGCGGGACAGTCGAACACCGGGGAGCTGTTTTTT. As protein: CASSLAGQSNTGELFF.

This clonotype has a count of ten or more. The chain carries TRBV4-1 and TRBJ1-1, with D possibly TRBD1 on 5 matching bases. The CDR3 has 15 residues. Trimming removed 5 bases at V and 1 base at J, with 14 bases between. Germline CDR1 is MGHRA and CDR2 is YSYEKL. The DNA for the CDR3 is TGCGCCAGCAGCGTCCGGGACCAGGGGAACACTGAAGCTTTCTTT. As protein: CASSVRDQGNTEAFF.

This clonotype was seen at least ten times. The V and J genes are TRBV12-3 or TRBV12-4 and TRBJ2-7, with D uncertain. Deletions cut 2 bases from V and 5 bases from J, with 10 bases between. This CDR3 region has 13 residues. Here the CDR3 reads CASSLSLFHEQYV. CDR3 coding DNA: TGTGCCAGCAGTTTAAGCCTCTTCCACGAGCAGTACGTC.

V and J are TRBV7-9 and TRBJ2-2; possibly TRBD2 for D (7 bases). Germline V gene sequence: CDR1 SEHNR, CDR2 FQNEAQ (reference sequence). Trimming shortened V by 5 bases and J by 3 bases, and 16 bases separated the two germline ends. The CDR3 is made up of 16 amino acids. The CDR3 DNA sequence: TGTGCCAGCAGCCCCCTCGGGGGGCAGTACACCGGGGAGCTGTTTTTT. Translated: CASSPLGGQYTGELFF.

In nucleotides, the CDR3 is TGTGCCAGCAGGAGCGGGGGCCGCACAGATACGCAGTATTTT. This encodes CASRSGGRTDTQYF. The V gene is TRBV5-4, the J gene TRBJ2-3; 8 bases are shared with TRBD2. V shed 5 bases and J 1 base; nucleotides not matched to a gene: 3. Germline V gene data show CDR1 as SGHNT and CDR2 as YYREEE (reference sequence). The CDR3 runs 14 residues.

This clonotype showed up just a few times. The genes are TRBV2 and TRBJ1-5; TRBD1 agrees at 7 bases. Germline V CDR1 and CDR2: SNHLY, FYNNEI. V trimming: 11 bases; J trimming: 8 bases; junction bases outside the gene matches: 12. The CDR3 is 13 amino acids. This CDR3 reads CAGRQGGSEPQHF. As DNA, the CDR3 is TGTGCCGGAAGACAGGGCGGTTCTGAGCCCCAGCATTTT.